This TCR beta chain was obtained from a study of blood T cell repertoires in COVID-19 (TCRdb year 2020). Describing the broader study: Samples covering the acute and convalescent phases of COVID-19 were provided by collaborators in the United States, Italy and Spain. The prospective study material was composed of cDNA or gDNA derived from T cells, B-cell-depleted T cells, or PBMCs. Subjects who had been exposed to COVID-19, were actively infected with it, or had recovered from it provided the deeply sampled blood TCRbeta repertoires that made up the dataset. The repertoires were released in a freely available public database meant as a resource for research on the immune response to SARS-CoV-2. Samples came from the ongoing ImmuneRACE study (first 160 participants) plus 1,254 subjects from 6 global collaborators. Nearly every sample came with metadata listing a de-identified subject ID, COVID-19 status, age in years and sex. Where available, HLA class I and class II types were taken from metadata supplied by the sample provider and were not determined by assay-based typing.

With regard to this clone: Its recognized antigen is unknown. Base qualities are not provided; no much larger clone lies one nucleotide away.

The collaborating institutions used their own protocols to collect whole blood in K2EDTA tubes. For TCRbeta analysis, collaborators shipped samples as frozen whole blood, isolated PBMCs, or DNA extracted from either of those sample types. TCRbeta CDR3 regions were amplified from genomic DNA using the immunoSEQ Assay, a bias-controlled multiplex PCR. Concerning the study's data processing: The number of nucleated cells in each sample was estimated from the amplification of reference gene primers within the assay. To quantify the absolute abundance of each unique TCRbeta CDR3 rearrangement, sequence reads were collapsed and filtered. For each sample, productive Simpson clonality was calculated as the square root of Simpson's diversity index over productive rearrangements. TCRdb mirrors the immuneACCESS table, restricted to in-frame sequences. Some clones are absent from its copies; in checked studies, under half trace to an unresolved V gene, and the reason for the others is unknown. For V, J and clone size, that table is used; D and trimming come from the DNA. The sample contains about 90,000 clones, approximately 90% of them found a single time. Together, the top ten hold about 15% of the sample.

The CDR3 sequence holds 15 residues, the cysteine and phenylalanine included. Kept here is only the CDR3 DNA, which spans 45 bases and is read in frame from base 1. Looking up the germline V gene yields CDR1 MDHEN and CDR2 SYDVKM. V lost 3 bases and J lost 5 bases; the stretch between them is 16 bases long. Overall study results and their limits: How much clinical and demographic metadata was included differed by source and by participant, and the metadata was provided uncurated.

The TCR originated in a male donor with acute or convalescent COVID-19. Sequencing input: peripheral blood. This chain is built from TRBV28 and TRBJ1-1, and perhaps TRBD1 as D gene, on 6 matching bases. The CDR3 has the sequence CASSLGGGRWTEAFF. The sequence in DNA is TGTGCCAGCAGTTTGGGAGGGGGGAGGTGGACTGAAGCTTTCTTT. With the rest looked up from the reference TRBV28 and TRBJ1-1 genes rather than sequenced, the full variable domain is DVKVTQSSRYLVKRTGEKVFLECVQDMDHENMFWYRQDPGLGLRLIYFSYDVKMKEKGDIPEGYSVSREKKERFSLILESASTNQTSMYLCASSLGGGRWTEAFFGQGTRLTVV.